This TCR beta chain was retrieved from a study of T cells after yellow fever vaccination. Turning to the study itself: Those fractions that held only low numbers of cells were prepared using the SMART-Seq v4 Ultra Low Input RNA kit.

This clonotype turned up a few times. TCRdb called the 5' RACE reads again in MiXCR, with one record for every CDR3 protein. Of 150,000 or so distinct CDR3 sequences detected, around 9.7% appear once; the ten largest clones hold roughly 36%. This TCR came from a man aged 18 to 30 who received the YFV17D yellow fever vaccine. The source was CD8+ T cells sorted from PBMCs, collected 45 days after the yellow fever booster vaccination.

DNA of the CDR3: TGTGCCAGCAGCGCCACAGGGCCCAAAAACATTCAGTACTTC. Its protein product is CASSATGPKNIQYF. The chain uses TRBV5-4 and TRBJ2-4; D might be TRBD1 (6 bases). CDR3 size: 14 residues. V was trimmed by 4 bases and J by 2 bases, leaving 10 bases between them. The germline V gene encodes CDR1 SGHNT and CDR2 YYREEE (reference sequence).